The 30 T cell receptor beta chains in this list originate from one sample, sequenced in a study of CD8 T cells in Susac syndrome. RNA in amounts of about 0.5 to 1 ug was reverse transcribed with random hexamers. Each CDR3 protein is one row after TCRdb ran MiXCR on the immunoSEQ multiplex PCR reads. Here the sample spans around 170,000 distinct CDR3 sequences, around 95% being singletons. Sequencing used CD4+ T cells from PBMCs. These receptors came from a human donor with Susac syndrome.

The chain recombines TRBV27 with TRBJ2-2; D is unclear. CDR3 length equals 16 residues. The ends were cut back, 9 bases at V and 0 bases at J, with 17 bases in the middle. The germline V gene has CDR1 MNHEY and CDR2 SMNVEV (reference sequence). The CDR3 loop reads CASNKIALANTGELFF. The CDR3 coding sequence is TGTGCCAGTAATAAGATAGCCTTGGCGAACACCGGGGAGCTGTTTTTT.

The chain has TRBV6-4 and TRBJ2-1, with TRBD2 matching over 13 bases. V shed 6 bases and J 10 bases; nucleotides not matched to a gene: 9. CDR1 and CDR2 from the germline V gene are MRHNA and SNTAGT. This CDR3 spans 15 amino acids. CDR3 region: CASSELAGGIQEQFF. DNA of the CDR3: TGTGCCAGCAGCGAACTAGCGGGGGGGATCCAGGAGCAGTTCTTC.

The CDR3 loop is CASSEIGRPSPDTQYF. The CDR3 DNA is TGTGCCAGCAGTGAAATCGGTCGGCCTTCCCCCGATACGCAGTATTTT. The rearrangement uses TRBV2 and TRBJ2-3; D unresolved. The CDR3 is made up of 16 amino acids. Germline V gene sequence: CDR1 SNHLY, CDR2 FYNNEI. Trimming cost V 2 bases and J 6 bases, with 18 bases left between them. Based on the CDR3 plus reference TRBV2 and TRBJ2-3, the full variable domain is EPEVTQTPSHQVTQMGQEVILRCVPISNHLYFYWYRQILGQKVEFLVSFYNNEISEKSEIFDDQFSVERPDGSNFTLKIRSTKLEDSAMYFCASSEIGRPSPDTQYFGPGTRLTVL.

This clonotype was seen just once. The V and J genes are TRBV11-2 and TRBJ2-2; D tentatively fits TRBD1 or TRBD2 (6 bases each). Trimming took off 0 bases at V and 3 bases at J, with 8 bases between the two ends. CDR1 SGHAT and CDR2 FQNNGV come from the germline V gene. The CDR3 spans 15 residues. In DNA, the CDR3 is TGTGCCAGCAGCTTAGATGGGGGGCACACCGGGGAGCTGTTTTTT. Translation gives CASSLDGGHTGELFF.

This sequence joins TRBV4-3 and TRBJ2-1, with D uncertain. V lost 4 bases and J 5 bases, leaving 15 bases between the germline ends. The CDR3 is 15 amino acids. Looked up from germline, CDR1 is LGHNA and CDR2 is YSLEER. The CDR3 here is CASSRSWTGHNEQFF. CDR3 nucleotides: TGCGCCAGCAGCCGGTCCTGGACCGGACACAATGAGCAGTTCTTC.

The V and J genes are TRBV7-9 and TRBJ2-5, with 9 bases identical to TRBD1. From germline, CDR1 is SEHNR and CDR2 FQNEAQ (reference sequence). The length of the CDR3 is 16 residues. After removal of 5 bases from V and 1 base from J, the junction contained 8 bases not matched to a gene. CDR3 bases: TGTGCCAGCAGCCCAAGGGGGACAGGGCTCCAAGAGACCCAGTACTTC. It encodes CASSPRGTGLQETQYF.

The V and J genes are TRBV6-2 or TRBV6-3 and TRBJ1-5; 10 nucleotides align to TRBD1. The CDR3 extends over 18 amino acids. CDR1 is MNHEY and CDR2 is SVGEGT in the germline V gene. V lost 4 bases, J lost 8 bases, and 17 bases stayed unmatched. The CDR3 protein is CASSWDRGRSAYIEPQHF. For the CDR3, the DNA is TGTGCCAGCAGTTGGGACAGGGGTAGAAGTGCTTACATTGAGCCCCAGCATTTT.

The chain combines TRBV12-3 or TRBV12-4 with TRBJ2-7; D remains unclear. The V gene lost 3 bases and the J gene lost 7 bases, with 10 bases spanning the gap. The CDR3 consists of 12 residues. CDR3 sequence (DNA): TGTGCCAGCAGTTTTCTGGGTGGGGAGCAGTACTTC. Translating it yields CASSFLGGEQYF.

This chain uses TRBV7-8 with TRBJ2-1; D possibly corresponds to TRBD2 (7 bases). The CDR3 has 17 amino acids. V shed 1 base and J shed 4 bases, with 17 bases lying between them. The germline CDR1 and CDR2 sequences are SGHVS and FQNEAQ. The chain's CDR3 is CASSLVGGASFYNEQFF. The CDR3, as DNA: TGTGCCAGCAGCTTAGTGGGGGGGGCCTCCTTTTACAATGAGCAGTTCTTC.

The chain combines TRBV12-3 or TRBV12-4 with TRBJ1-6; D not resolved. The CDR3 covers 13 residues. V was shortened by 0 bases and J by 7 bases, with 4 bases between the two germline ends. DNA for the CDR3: TGTGCCAGCAGTTTAGCGAGGAATTCACCCCTCCACTTT. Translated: CASSLARNSPLHF.

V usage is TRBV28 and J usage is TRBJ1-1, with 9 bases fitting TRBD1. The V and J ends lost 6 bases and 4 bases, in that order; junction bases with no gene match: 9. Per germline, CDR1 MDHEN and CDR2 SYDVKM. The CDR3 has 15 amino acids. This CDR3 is CASSLAGGQGTEAFF. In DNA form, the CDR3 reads TGTGCCAGCAGCCTGGCGGGGGGACAGGGCACTGAAGCTTTCTTT.

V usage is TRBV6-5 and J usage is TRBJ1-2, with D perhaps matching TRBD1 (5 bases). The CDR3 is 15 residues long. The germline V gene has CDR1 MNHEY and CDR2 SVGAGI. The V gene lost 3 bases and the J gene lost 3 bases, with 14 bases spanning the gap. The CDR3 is CASSYVTPGDYGYTF. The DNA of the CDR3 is TGTGCCAGCAGTTATGTCACACCGGGGGACTATGGCTACACCTTC.

CDR3 loop: CASSYYRDRVGYTF. The CDR3 coding sequence is TGTGCCAGCAGTTATTACCGCGACAGGGTTGGCTACACCTTC. This chain links TRBV6-6 with TRBJ1-2, with TRBD1 matching 7 bases. The CDR3 extends over 14 amino acids. Germline V gene lookup returns CDR1 MNHNY and CDR2 SVGAGI (reference sequence). V lost 3 bases, J lost 7 bases, and 8 bases stayed unmatched.

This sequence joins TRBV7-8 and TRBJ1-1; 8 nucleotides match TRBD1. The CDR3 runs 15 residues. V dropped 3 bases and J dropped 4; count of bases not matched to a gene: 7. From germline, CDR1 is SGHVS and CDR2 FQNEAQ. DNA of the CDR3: TGTGCCAGCAGCTTCCGGACAGGGACGAGCACTGAAGCTTTCTTT. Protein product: CASSFRTGTSTEAFF.

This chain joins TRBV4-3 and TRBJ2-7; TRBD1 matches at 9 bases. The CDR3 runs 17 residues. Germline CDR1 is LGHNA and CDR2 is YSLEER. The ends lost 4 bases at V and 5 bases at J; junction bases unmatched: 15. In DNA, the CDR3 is TGCGCCAGCAGCCCGTTCGCTTCGGGACAGGGCGCGGACGAGCAGTACTTC. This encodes CASSPFASGQGADEQYF.

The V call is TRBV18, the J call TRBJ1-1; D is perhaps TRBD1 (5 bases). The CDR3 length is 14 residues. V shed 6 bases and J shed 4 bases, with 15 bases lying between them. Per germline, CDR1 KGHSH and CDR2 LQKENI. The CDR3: CASSPSGLGTEAFF. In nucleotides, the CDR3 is TGTGCCAGCTCTCCGTCAGGGTTGGGCACTGAAGCTTTCTTT.

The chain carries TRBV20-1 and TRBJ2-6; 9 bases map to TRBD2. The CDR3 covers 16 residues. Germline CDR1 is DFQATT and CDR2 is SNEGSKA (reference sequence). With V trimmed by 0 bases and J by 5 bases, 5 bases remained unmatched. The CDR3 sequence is CSARDGGGAWANVLTF. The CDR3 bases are TGCAGTGCTAGAGATGGCGGGGGGGCCTGGGCCAACGTCCTGACTTTC.

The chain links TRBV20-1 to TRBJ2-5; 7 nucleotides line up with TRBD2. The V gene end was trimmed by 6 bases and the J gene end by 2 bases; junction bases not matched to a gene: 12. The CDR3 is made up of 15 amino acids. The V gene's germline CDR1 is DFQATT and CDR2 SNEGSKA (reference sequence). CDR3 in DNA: TGCAGTGCGAGGAGTCTAGCGGCTGTACAAGAGACCCAGTACTTC. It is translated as CSARSLAAVQETQYF.

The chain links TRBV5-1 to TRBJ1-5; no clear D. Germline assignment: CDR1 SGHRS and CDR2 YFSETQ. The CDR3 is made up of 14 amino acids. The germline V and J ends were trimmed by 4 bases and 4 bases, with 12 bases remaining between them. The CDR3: CASSRGSGNQPQHF. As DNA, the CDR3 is TGCGCCAGCAGCCGCGGGTCGGGTAATCAGCCCCAGCATTTT.

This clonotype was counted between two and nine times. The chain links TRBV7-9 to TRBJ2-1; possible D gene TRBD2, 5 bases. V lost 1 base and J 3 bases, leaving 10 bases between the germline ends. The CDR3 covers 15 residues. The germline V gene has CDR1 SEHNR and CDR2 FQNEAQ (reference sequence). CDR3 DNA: TGTGCCAGCAGCTTAGGTCTAGCAGTCTACAATGAGCAGTTCTTC. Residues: CASSLGLAVYNEQFF.

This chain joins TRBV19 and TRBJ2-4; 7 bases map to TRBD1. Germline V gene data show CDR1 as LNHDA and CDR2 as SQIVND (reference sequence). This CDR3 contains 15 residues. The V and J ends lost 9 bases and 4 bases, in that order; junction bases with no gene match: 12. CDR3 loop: CASYNTGVGKNIQYF. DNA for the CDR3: TGTGCCAGCTACAATACAGGGGTTGGGAAAAACATTCAGTACTTC.

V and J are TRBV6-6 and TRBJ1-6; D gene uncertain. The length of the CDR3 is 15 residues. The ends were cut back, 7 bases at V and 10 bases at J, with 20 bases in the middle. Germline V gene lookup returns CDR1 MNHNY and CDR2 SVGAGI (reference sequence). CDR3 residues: CASTSTGQTGSPLHF. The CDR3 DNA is TGTGCCAGCACCAGCACTGGTCAAACCGGATCACCCCTCCACTTT.

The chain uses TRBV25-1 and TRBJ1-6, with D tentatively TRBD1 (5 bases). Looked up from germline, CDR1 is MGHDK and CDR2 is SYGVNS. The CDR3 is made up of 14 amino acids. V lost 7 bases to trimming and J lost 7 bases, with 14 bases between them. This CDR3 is CASTLGTVNSPLHF. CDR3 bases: TGTGCCAGCACCCTCGGGACGGTAAATTCACCCCTCCACTTT.

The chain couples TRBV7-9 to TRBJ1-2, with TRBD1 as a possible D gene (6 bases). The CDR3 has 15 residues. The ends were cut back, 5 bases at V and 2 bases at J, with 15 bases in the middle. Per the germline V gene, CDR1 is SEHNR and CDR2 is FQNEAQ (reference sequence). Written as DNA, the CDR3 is TGTGCCAGCAGCCGTCCCCCGGGGGCCAACTATGGCTACACCTTC. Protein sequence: CASSRPPGANYGYTF. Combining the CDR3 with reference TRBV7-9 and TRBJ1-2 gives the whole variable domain DTGVSQNPRHKITKRGQNVTFRCDPISEHNRLYWYRQTLGQGPEFLTYFQNEAQLEKSRLLSDRFSAERPKGSFSTLEIQRTEQGDSAMYLCASSRPPGANYGYTFGSGTRLTVV.

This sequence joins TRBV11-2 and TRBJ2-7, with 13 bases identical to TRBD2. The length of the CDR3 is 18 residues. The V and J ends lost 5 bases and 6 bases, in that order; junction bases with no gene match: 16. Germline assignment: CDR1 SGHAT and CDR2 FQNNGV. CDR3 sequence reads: CASSRGLAGETRSFEQYF. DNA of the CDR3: TGTGCCAGCAGCCGCGGACTAGCGGGGGAAACCCGATCTTTCGAGCAGTACTTC.

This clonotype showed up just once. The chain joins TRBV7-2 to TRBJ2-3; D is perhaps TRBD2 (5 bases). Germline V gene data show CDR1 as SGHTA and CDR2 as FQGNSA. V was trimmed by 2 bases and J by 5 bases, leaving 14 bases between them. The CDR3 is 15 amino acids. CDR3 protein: CASSLSVQREDTQYF. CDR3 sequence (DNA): TGTGCCAGCAGCTTATCGGTACAGAGGGAAGATACGCAGTATTTT.

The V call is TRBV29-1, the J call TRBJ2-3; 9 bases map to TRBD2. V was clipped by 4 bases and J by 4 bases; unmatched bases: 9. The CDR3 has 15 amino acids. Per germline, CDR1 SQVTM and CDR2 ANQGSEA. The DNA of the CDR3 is TGCAGCGTTGCTTCCCGCGGGGGGGACGCAGATACGCAGTATTTT. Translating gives CSVASRGGDADTQYF.

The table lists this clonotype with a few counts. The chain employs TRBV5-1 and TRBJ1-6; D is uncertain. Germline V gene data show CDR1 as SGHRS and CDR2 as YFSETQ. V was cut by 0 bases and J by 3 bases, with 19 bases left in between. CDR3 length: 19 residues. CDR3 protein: CASSLALLDGQSYNSPLHF. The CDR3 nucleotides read TGCGCCAGCAGCTTGGCCCTTCTGGACGGCCAGAGCTATAATTCACCCCTCCACTTT.

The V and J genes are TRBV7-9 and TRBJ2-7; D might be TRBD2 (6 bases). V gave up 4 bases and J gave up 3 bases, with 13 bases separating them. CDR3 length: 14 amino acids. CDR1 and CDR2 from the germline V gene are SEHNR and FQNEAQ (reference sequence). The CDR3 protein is CASSYLAMNYEQYF. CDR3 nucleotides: TGTGCCAGCAGCTACCTAGCGATGAACTACGAGCAGTACTTC.

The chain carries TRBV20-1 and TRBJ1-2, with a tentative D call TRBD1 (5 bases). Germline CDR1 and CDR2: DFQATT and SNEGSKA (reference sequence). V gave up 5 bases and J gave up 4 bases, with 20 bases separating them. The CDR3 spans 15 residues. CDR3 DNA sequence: TGCAGTGCTCCCCCCACGGTGGGGGGTGTCTATGGCTACACCTTC. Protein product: CSAPPTVGGVYGYTF.